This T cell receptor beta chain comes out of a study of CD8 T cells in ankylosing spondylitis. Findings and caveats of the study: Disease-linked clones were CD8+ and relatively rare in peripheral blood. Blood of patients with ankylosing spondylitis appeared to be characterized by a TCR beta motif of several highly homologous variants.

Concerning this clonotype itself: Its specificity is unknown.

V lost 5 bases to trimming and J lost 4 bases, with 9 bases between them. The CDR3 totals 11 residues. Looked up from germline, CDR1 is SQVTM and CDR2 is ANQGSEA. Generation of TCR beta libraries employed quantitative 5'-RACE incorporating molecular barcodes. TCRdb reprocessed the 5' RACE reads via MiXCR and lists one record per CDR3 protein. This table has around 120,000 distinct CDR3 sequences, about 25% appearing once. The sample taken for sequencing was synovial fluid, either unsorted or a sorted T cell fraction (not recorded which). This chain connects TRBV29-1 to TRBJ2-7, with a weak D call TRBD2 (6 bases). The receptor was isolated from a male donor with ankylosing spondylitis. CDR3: CSVNGRYEQYF. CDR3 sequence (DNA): TGCAGCGTTAACGGGAGATACGAGCAGTACTTC.